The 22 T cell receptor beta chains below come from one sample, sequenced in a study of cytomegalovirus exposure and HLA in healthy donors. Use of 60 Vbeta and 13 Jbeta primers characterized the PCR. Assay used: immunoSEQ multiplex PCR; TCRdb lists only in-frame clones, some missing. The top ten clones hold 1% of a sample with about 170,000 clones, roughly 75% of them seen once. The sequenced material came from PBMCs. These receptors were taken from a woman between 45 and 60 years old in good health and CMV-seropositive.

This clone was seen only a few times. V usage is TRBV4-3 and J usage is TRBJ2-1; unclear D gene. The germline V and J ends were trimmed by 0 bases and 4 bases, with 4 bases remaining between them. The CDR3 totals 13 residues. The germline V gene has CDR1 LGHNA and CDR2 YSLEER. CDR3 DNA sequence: TGCGCCAGCAGCCAAGAAGCTTACAATGAGCAGTTCTTC. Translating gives CASSQEAYNEQFF.

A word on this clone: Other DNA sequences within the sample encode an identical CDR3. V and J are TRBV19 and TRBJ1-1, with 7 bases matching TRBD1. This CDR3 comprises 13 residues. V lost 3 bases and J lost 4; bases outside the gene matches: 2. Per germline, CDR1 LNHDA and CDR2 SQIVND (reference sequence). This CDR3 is CASSINRGTEAFF. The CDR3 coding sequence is TGTGCCAGTAGTATTAACAGGGGCACTGAAGCTTTCTTT. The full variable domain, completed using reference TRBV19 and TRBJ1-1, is DGGITQSPKYLFRKEGQNVTLSCEQNLNHDAMYWYRQDPGQGLRLIYYSQIVNDFQKGDIAEGYSVSREKKESFPLTVTSAQKNPTAFYLCASSINRGTEAFFGQGTRLTVV.

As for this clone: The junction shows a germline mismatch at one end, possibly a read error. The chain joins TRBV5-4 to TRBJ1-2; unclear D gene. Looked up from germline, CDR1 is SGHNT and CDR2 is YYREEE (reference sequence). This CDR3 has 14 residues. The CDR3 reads CASSQGVSSGGYTF. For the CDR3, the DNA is TGCGCCAGCAGCCAAGGAGTCAGTTCGGGGGGCTACACCTTC.

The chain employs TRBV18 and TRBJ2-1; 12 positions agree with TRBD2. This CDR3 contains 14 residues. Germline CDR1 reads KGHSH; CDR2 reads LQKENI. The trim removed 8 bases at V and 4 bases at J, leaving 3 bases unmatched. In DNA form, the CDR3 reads TGTGCCAGCGTCGGACTAGCGGGATACAATGAGCAGTTCTTC. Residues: CASVGLAGYNEQFF.

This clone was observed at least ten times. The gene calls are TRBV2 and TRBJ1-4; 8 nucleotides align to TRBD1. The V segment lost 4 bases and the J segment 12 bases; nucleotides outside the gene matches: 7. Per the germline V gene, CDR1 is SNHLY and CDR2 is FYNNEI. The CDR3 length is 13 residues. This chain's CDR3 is CASSGQGMGELFF. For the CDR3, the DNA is TGTGCCAGCAGTGGACAGGGGATGGGAGAACTGTTTTTT.

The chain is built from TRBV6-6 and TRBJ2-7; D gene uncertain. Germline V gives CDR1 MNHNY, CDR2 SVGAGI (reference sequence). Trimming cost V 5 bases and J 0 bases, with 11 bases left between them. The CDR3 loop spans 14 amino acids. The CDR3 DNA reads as TGTGCCAGCAGTCCACGCCGCGACTCCTACGAGCAGTACTTC. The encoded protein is CASSPRRDSYEQYF.

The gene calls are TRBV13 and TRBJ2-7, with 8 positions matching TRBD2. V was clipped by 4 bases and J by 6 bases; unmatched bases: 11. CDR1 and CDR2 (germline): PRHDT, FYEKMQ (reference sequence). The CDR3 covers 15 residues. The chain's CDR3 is CASSSSRAGGGEQYF. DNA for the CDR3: TGTGCCAGCAGCTCCTCTCGGGCGGGGGGAGGCGAGCAGTACTTC.

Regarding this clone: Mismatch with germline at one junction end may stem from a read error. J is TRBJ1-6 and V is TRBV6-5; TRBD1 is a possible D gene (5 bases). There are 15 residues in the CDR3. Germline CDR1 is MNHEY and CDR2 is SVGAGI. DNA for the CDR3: TGTGCCGGCAGTTACCGCGGGGGAGGGAATTCACCCCTCCACTTT. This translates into CAGSYRGGGNSPLHF.

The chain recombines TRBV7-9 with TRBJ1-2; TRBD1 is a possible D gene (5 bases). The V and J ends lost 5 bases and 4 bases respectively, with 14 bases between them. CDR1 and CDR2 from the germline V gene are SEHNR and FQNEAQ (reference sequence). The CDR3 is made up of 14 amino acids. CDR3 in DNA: TGTGCCAGCAGCGCTTCCGGGGGGGGCTATGGCTACACCTTC. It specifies CASSASGGGYGYTF.

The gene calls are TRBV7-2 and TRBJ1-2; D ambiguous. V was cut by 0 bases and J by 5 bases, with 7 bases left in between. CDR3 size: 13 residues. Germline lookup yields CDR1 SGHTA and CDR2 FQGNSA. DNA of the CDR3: TGTGCCAGCAGCTTAGCTGGGGAGTATGGCTACACCTTC. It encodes CASSLAGEYGYTF.

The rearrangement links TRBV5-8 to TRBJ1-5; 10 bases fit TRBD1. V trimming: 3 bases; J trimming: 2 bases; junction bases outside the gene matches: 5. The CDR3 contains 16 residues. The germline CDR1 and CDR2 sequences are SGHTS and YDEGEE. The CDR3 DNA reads TGTGCCAGCAGCTGGGGACAGGGGAACCGCAATCAGCCCCAGCATTTT. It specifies CASSWGQGNRNQPQHF.

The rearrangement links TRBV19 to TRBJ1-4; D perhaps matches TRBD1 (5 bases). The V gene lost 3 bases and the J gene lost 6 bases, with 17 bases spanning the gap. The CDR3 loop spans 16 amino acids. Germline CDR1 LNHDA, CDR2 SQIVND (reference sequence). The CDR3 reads CASSIRGNSQYEKLFF. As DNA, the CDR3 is TGTGCCAGTAGTATCCGGGGGAACAGCCAATATGAAAAACTGTTTTTT.

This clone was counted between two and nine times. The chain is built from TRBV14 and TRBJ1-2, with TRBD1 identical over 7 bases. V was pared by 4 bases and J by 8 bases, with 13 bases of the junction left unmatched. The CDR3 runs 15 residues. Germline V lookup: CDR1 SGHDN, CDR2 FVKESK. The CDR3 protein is CASSRDRVSSRGYTF. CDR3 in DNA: TGTGCCAGCAGCCGTGACAGGGTCTCCTCCCGGGGCTACACCTTC.

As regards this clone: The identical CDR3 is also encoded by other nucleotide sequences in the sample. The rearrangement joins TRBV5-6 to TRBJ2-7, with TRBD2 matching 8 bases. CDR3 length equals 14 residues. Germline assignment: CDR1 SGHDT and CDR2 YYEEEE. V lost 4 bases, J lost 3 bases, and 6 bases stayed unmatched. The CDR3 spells CASSQGLGGYEQYF. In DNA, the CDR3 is TGTGCCAGCAGCCAGGGACTAGGCGGCTACGAGCAGTACTTC.

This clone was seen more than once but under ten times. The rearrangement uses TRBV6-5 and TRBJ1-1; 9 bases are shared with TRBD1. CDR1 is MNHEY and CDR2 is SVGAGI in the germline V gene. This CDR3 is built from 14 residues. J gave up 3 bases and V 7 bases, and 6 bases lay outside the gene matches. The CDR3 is CASKSGQGDTEAFF. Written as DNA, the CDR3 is TGTGCCAGCAAGTCGGGACAGGGTGACACTGAAGCTTTCTTT.

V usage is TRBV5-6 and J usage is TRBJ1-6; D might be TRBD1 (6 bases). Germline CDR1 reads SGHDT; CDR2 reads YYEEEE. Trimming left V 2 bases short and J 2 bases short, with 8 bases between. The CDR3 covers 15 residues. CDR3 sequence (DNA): TGTGCCAGCAGCTTTACAGGGACCTATAATTCACCCCTCCACTTT. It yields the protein CASSFTGTYNSPLHF.

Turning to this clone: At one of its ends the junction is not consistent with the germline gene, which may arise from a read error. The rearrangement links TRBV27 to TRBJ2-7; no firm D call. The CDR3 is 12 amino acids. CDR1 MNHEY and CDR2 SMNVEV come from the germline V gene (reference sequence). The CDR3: CASSFNSHEQYF. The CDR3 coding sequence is TGTGCCAGCAGTTTTAACTCCCACGAGCAGTACTTC.

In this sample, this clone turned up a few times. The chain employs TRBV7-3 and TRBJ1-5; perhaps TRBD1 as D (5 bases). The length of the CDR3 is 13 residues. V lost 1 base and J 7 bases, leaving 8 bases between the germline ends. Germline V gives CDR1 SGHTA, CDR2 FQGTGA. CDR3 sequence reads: CASSLNGGQPQHF. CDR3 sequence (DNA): TGTGCCAGCAGCTTAAACGGGGGACAGCCCCAGCATTTT.

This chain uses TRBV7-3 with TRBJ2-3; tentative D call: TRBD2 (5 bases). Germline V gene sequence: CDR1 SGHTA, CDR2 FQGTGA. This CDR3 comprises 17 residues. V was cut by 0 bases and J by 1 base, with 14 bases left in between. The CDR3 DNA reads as TGTGCCAGCAGCTTAACCCCCCCGGAGGCGGGCACAGATACGCAGTATTTT. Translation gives CASSLTPPEAGTDTQYF.

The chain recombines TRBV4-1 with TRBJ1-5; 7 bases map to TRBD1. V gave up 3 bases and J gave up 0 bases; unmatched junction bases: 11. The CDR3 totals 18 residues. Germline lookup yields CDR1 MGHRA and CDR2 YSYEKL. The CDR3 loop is CASSQRPGQIYSNQPQHF. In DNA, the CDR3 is TGCGCCAGCAGCCAGAGACCGGGACAGATTTATAGCAATCAGCCCCAGCATTTT.

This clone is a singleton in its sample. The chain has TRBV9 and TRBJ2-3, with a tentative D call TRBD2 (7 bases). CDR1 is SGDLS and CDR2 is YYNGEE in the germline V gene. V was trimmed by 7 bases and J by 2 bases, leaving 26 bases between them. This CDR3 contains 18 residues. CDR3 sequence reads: CASSYTSMRGPITDTQYF. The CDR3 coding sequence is TGTGCCAGCTCCTACACTTCGATGCGGGGGCCTATCACAGATACGCAGTATTTT.

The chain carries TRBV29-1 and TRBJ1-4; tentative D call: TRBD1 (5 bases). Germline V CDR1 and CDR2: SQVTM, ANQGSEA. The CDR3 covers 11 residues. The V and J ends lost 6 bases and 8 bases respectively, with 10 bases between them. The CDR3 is CSVWTNEKLFF. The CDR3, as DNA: TGCAGCGTCTGGACAAACGAAAAACTGTTTTTT.